A single sample is the source of the 27 T cell receptor beta chains below, sequenced in a study of blood T cell repertoires in COVID-19. This table comes from immunoSEQ multiplex PCR, and its TCRdb copy is limited to in-frame clones, with some not included. The sample shows around 450,000 clones, 90% of them seen only once. The sample taken for sequencing was PBMCs or T cells enriched from blood (not recorded which). Source of these receptors: a man between 18 and 35 years old who had recovered from COVID-19.

V usage is TRBV5-1 and J usage is TRBJ1-1; no clear D. V was trimmed by 2 bases and J by 0 bases, leaving 8 bases between them. Germline lookup yields CDR1 SGHRS and CDR2 YFSETQ. This CDR3 has 14 residues. The CDR3 nucleotides are TGCGCCAGCAGCTTCAGGCCCATGAACACTGAAGCTTTCTTT. This sequence encodes CASSFRPMNTEAFF. Combining the CDR3 with reference TRBV5-1 and TRBJ1-1 gives the whole variable domain KAGVTQTPRYLIKTRGQQVTLSCSPISGHRSVSWYQQTPGQGLQFLFEYFSETQRNKGNFPGRFSGRQFSNSRSEMNVSTLELGDSALYLCASSFRPMNTEAFFGQGTRLTVV.

The V and J genes are TRBV29-1 and TRBJ1-2; D remains unclear. CDR3 length: 11 residues. V was trimmed by 5 bases and J by 5 bases, leaving 9 bases between them. Germline values: CDR1 SQVTM, CDR2 ANQGSEA. As DNA, the CDR3 is TGCAGCGTTTATATACAATATGGCTACACCTTC. This codes for CSVYIQYGYTF.

The chain carries TRBV9 and TRBJ2-3; D gene unclear. CDR3 length: 16 amino acids. In germline, CDR1 is SGDLS, CDR2 YYNGEE. V was clipped by 2 bases and J by 0 bases, with 13 bases between them. CDR3 sequence: CASSVSPRYSTDTQYF. The CDR3 nucleotides are TGTGCCAGCAGCGTGTCTCCGCGGTATAGCACAGATACGCAGTATTTT.

This chain uses TRBV6-2 or TRBV6-3 with TRBJ1-1; 8 bases agree with TRBD1. Germline lookup yields CDR1 MNHEY and CDR2 SVGEGT. V shed 7 bases and J 0 bases; nucleotides not matched to a gene: 10. The CDR3 runs to 16 residues. The CDR3 DNA reads as TGTGCCAGCAACCCTCGGAGGACAGGGATGAACACTGAAGCTTTCTTT. Its translation: CASNPRRTGMNTEAFF.

The rearrangement links TRBV12-5 to TRBJ1-2, with no clear D. CDR3 length: 15 amino acids. V was pared by 3 bases and J by 3 bases, with 14 bases between. Germline CDR1 LGHNT, CDR2 FRNRAP. The CDR3 region is CASGLGRAEDYGYTF. The CDR3 region has the DNA TGTGCTAGTGGTTTAGGGAGGGCGGAGGACTATGGCTACACCTTC.

This chain connects TRBV12-5 to TRBJ1-1; 8 bases are a match to TRBD1. Germline trimming cut 6 bases from V and 4 bases from J; bases unmatched to any gene: 7. The CDR3 runs 14 residues. CDR1 and CDR2 from the germline V gene are LGHNT and FRNRAP. As DNA, the CDR3 is TGTGCTAGTGGGACAGGGGTCTGGGGCACTGAAGCTTTCTTT. Its protein product is CASGTGVWGTEAFF.

The table lists this clone with a count of one. The chain recombines TRBV9 with TRBJ1-1; D is unclear. Germline values: CDR1 SGDLS, CDR2 YYNGEE. CDR3 size: 16 residues. V was shortened by 3 bases and J by 6 bases, with 21 bases between the two germline ends. The CDR3: CASSDREGIRIAEAFF. CDR3 DNA: TGTGCCAGCAGCGACCGGGAGGGTATTCGGATAGCTGAAGCTTTCTTT. Supplemented by reference TRBV9 and TRBJ1-1, the full variable domain reads DSGVTQTPKHLITATGQRVTLRCSPRSGDLSVYWYQQSLDQGLQFLIQYYNGEERAKGNILERFSAQQFPDLHSELNLSSLELGDSALYFCASSDREGIRIAEAFFGQGTRLTVV.

This chain uses TRBV11-2 with TRBJ2-7; D may be TRBD1 (5 bases). There are 14 residues in the CDR3. Germline assignment: CDR1 SGHAT and CDR2 FQNNGV. Deletions cut 5 bases from V and 0 bases from J, with 11 bases between. CDR3: CASSPGHNSYEQYF. The CDR3 nucleotides read TGTGCCAGCAGCCCCGGACACAACTCCTACGAGCAGTACTTC.

The chain uses TRBV5-1 and TRBJ2-7; 7 nucleotides agree with TRBD2. Germline V gene sequence: CDR1 SGHRS, CDR2 YFSETQ. The V and J ends lost 0 bases and 4 bases, in that order; junction bases with no gene match: 13. The CDR3 totals 17 residues. CDR3 in DNA: TGCGCCAGCAGCTTGGCCGGTTTTAGCGGGTATGTATACGAGCAGTACTTC. Protein product: CASSLAGFSGYVYEQYF.

A single count supports this clone. The chain joins TRBV28 to TRBJ2-1, with TRBD1 matching over 7 bases. CDR1 and CDR2 (germline): MDHEN, SYDVKM. The CDR3 contains 15 residues. J lost 7 bases, V lost 6 bases, and 12 bases had no gene match. CDR3: CASSPYRGGSNEQFF. The CDR3 DNA sequence: TGTGCCAGCAGCCCTTACAGGGGTGGCTCGAATGAGCAGTTCTTC.

The chain recombines TRBV18 with TRBJ2-5, with TRBD2 matching 14 bases. Germline V gene sequence: CDR1 KGHSH, CDR2 LQKENI. CDR3 size: 16 residues. The V and J ends lost 3 bases and 10 bases, in that order; junction bases with no gene match: 10. For the CDR3, the DNA is TGTGCCAGCTCACCCAAGACTAGCGGGGGGGCTCGGGACCAGTACTTC. This translates into CASSPKTSGGARDQYF.

This clone was seen many times. This sequence joins TRBV1 and TRBJ2-7; TRBD2 is taken as the D call from the table, unchecked against the DNA. TRBV1 is annotated as a pseudogene. This CDR3 has 12 residues. DNA of the CDR3: TGCACGAGGCGGGGGGGTAGCTACGAGCAGTACTTC. It codes for CTRRGGSYEQYF.

The chain carries TRBV10-1 and TRBJ2-7, with TRBD2 matching over 7 bases. Trimming cost V 0 bases and J 1 base; bases outside gene matches: 15. The CDR3 has 19 amino acids. The germline CDR1 and CDR2 sequences are WNHNN and SYGVQD (reference sequence). CDR3 loop: CASSESRSGTGSQSYEQYF. In DNA form, the CDR3 reads TGCGCCAGCAGTGAGTCGAGGAGCGGGACGGGTTCCCAGTCCTACGAGCAGTACTTC.

The chain carries TRBV6-5 and TRBJ1-2; D gene uncertain. The CDR3 is 13 residues long. V was trimmed by 10 bases and J by 0 bases, leaving 12 bases between them. Per the germline V gene, CDR1 is MNHEY and CDR2 is SVGAGI. The DNA for the CDR3 is TGTGCCACCCACAGCTTTCCTAACTATGGCTACACCTTC. Translated: CATHSFPNYGYTF.

V gene TRBV27 combines with J gene TRBJ2-1, with 8 bases identical to TRBD2. Per germline, CDR1 MNHEY and CDR2 SMNVEV (reference sequence). The trim removed 0 bases at V and 1 base at J, leaving 5 bases unmatched. This CDR3 region has 17 residues. DNA for the CDR3: TGTGCCAGCAGTTTATCTGACGGGAGGGAATCCTACAATGAGCAGTTCTTC. This encodes CASSLSDGRESYNEQFF.

This chain connects TRBV5-1 to TRBJ2-7; the match to TRBD1 covers 10 bases. Trimming cost V 0 bases and J 3 bases; bases outside gene matches: 3. From germline, CDR1 is SGHRS and CDR2 YFSETQ. The CDR3 totals 15 residues. This CDR3 is CASSLGQGAFYEQYF. In DNA form, the CDR3 reads TGCGCCAGCAGCTTGGGACAGGGGGCTTTCTACGAGCAGTACTTC.

The chain uses TRBV18 and TRBJ1-6; D gene uncertain. Germline assignment: CDR1 KGHSH and CDR2 LQKENI. The CDR3 runs 17 residues. The V end lost 0 bases, the J end lost 8 bases, and 17 bases lay between the germline ends. The CDR3 spells CASSPPSPSVGDSPLHF. CDR3 in DNA: TGTGCCAGCTCACCACCTTCACCCTCTGTAGGAGATTCACCCCTCCACTTT. Full variable domain (missing parts from reference TRBV18 and TRBJ1-6): NAGVMQNPRHLVRRRGQEARLRCSPMKGHSHVYWYRQLPEEGLKFMVYLQKENIIDESGMPKERFSAEFPKEGPSILRIQQVVRGDSAAYFCASSPPSPSVGDSPLHFGNGTRLTVT.

This chain joins TRBV27 and TRBJ1-6, with 7 positions matching TRBD1. Germline CDR1 and CDR2: MNHEY and SMNVEV (reference sequence). The CDR3 consists of 15 residues. J gave up 5 bases and V 5 bases, and 6 bases lay outside the gene matches. The CDR3 protein is CASSRTGLNNSPLHF. The CDR3 bases are TGTGCCAGCAGTCGGACAGGCTTGAATAATTCACCCCTCCACTTT.

The rearrangement uses TRBV9 and TRBJ2-2; 8 bases align to TRBD1. Trimming removed 4 bases from V and 2 bases from J; junction bases left unmatched: 7. There are 16 residues in the CDR3. Germline CDR1 reads SGDLS; CDR2 reads YYNGEE. The CDR3 DNA reads TGTGCCAGCAGCCGGGCTGGGACAGGCAACACCGGGGAGCTGTTTTTT. The encoded protein is CASSRAGTGNTGELFF.

In this sample, this clone turned up a few times. The J gene is TRBJ1-1, the V gene TRBV10-3; no reliable D call. The CDR3 contains 12 residues. Germline V gives CDR1 ENHRY, CDR2 SYGVKD. V dropped 3 bases and J dropped 5 bases, with 7 bases sitting between them. The CDR3 nucleotides read TGTGCCATCAGTGACAGTGCTACTGAAGCTTTCTTT. This gives the protein CAISDSATEAFF.

V usage is TRBV2 and J usage is TRBJ1-4; 10 bases are a match to TRBD1. CDR1 SNHLY and CDR2 FYNNEI come from the germline V gene. The V segment lost 4 bases and the J segment 10 bases; nucleotides outside the gene matches: 3. The CDR3 is made up of 13 amino acids. CDR3 in amino acids: CASSVDRGRKLFF. The CDR3 coding sequence is TGTGCCAGCAGTGTGGACAGGGGGAGAAAACTGTTTTTT.

V is TRBV2 and J is TRBJ1-4; 9 positions match TRBD1. Germline CDR1 is SNHLY and CDR2 is FYNNEI. The length of the CDR3 is 17 residues. The J segment lost 4 bases and the V segment lost 2 bases, leaving 8 bases of the junction unmatched. CDR3 region: CASSELDRGTSNEKLFF. For the CDR3, the DNA is TGTGCCAGCAGTGAATTAGACAGGGGGACGAGTAATGAAAAACTGTTTTTT.

V and J are TRBV9 and TRBJ2-2; 10 nucleotides match TRBD2. V lost 1 base to trimming and J lost 2 bases; unmatched junction nucleotides: 5. Germline V gives CDR1 SGDLS, CDR2 YYNGEE. The CDR3 consists of 17 residues. The CDR3 sequence: CASSVPLAGVNTGELFF. CDR3 bases: TGTGCCAGCAGCGTACCCCTAGCGGGAGTTAACACCGGGGAGCTGTTTTTT.

Remarks on this clone: In the same sample, other DNA sequences code for this CDR3. The chain joins TRBV2 to TRBJ1-2; 11 bases map to TRBD1. This CDR3 is built from 13 residues. The V gene's germline CDR1 is SNHLY and CDR2 FYNNEI. V lost 6 bases, J lost 7 bases, and 4 bases stayed unmatched. CDR3 bases: TGTGCCAGCAGCGGACAGGGGGCGGGTGGCTACACCTTC. Translation gives CASSGQGAGGYTF.

V is TRBV12-2 and J is TRBJ2-7; the D call of TRBD1 is as the table states it, not checked on the DNA. TRBV12-2 is a pseudogene segment. This CDR3 is 17 amino acids long. As DNA, the CDR3 is TGTGCAAGTCGCCCAGTACGGGTGGGCGGCAGGGGGGACGAGCAGTACTTC. Translated, it gives CASRPVRVGGRGDEQYF.

Concerning this clone: The same CDR3 is also encoded by other DNA sequences in this sample. The chain is built from TRBV2 and TRBJ2-5; 8 nucleotides match TRBD1. The germline CDR1 and CDR2 sequences are SNHLY and FYNNEI. The CDR3 is 14 residues long. With V trimmed by 3 bases and J by 4 bases, 4 bases remained unmatched. The CDR3 DNA reads as TGTGCCAGCAGTGAGCGGCAGGGGGCAGAGACCCAGTACTTC. It is translated as CASSERQGAETQYF.

The CDR3 protein is CASSVLQGEKLFF. As DNA, the CDR3 is TGTGCCAGCAGCGTACTGCAGGGGGAAAAACTGTTTTTT. The V call is TRBV5-5, the J call TRBJ1-4; a possible D gene is TRBD1 (6 bases). Germline loops: CDR1 SGHKS, CDR2 YYEKEE (reference sequence). Trimming took 4 bases from V and 8 from J, leaving 12 bases between them. CDR3 length: 13 residues. Based on the CDR3 plus reference TRBV5-5 and TRBJ1-4, the full variable domain is DAGVTQSPTHLIKTRGQQVTLRCSPISGHKSVSWYQQVLGQGPQFIFQYYEKEERGRGNFPDRFSARQFPNYSSELNVNALLLGDSALYLCASSVLQGEKLFFGSGTQLSVL.